This TCR beta chain was recovered during a study of T cell repertoires in ileal Crohn's disease (dated by TCRdb to about 2019). Regarding the research as a whole: The median duration of disease was roughly eight years, and at the time of surgery around 40% of patients were active smokers. About half of the patients received postoperative therapy: about a dozen received thiopurines and 15 to 20 received anti-TNF agents. The study sequenced about 150 mucosal samples from a few dozen patients, taken at several locations on the surgical specimen and at postoperative endoscopy. Endoscopic postoperative recurrence was defined as a Rutgeerts score above i0. Neoterminal ileum biopsies obtained at postoperative colonoscopy were designated as M6 samples. TCR repertoire analysis was performed in a few dozen Crohn's disease patients drawn from a prospective multicentre cohort. The study was conducted in parallel with a multicentre cohort that was designed to identify predictors of early endoscopic recurrence following ileocolonic resection. Every patient underwent surgery because of a complication, which was stricturing disease in around 60% of cases and penetrating disease in about 40%.

The sample's time point label is to be understood as: neoterminal ileum biopsy at postoperative endoscopy, about 6 months after surgery. Adults with ileal or ileocolonic Crohn's disease for whom ileocolonic resection was indicated were considered eligible. Before DNA extraction, whole ileal mucosal biopsies were kept frozen at -80 degrees C. Genomic DNA was isolated from frozen whole biopsies using a TRizol-based method, and the DNA was quantified with a NanoDrop 2000 spectrophotometer. Remarks on this clone: Its antigen is not yet known. The input lacks base qualities; no much larger clone sits a single base away.

Overall study outcomes, separate from this receptor: The timing of postoperative endoscopy varied within the first year after surgery, and the median delay was 6.9 months. Compared with CD4 T cells, sorted CD8 T cells contained more high-frequency clones, which suggests that the mucosal expansions were mostly CD8. Endoscopic recurrence was found to be associated with higher high-frequency clone percentages at surgery, and recurrence was observed in all patients with clonality above 26.8% (18/57). Mucosal CD4 and CD8 T cells were sorted and sequenced only in a subgroup of patients, the size of which was not stated. A significantly higher proportion of clonal expansions was observed in active smokers at surgery than in non-smokers (about 25% vs 20%, p=0.02).

About 500 nanograms of biopsy DNA per sample were submitted for commercial TCRB immunosequencing. Adaptive Biotechnology amplified CDR3 regions from genomic DNA with a two-step multiplex PCR that controlled for amplification bias. Primers covering every V and J gene segment were used in the first PCR, while barcodes and Illumina adapters were added in the second PCR. CDR3 libraries were sequenced on an Illumina instrument. The published analysis was carried out like this. Analysis combined the vendor-provided pipelines with custom analysis of raw data in R/Bioconductor under R version 3.3.0. Clonality, which ranges from 0 to 1, was calculated as the inverse of the normalised Shannon entropy across all productive clones. High-frequency clones were defined as the repertoire share of the top 100 clones, retaining only clones passing a 95% confidence test. Overlap between samples was measured with the Morisita-Horn index, while repertoire diversity was measured with the Simpson index. TCRdb took this table from immuneACCESS and kept in-frame rearrangements with V and J called. Such tables lack part of the clones; where checked against another copy, unresolved V genes explain under half of the gap, and the rest is unexplained. V, J and clone size are those of that table, while D and trimming were read from the DNA. The sample records approximately 13,000 clones, around 69% of which are singletons. Over 6.5% of the sample belongs to the ten largest clones.

Sequenced input: ileal tissue. This clonotype was sampled from an adult with Crohn's disease.

The CDR3: CASLRGGTDTQYF. The nucleotide sequence is TGTGCCAGCCTGCGGGGGGGCACAGATACGCAGTATTTT. The V and J genes are TRBV27 and TRBJ2-3; TRBD2 aligns with 8 central bases. The germline V gene (reference sequence) specifies MNHEY as CDR1 and SMNVEV as CDR2. Ends trimmed: V by 8 bases, J by 1 base; bases unmatched to a gene: 2. Its CDR3 holds 13 amino acids, cysteine through phenylalanine. Left in the record is the CDR3 DNA by itself, 39 bases read in frame from the first base.